Reported below is one TCR beta chain. As yet, its antigen is unknown. The J segment lost 0 bases and the V segment lost 0 bases, leaving 10 bases of the junction unmatched. Germline V gene data show CDR1 as SGHRS and CDR2 as YFSETQ. The length of the CDR3 is 20 residues. The entry originates in a study of shared clonotypes between healthy human individuals. The overall study: The plates for each donor numbered three CD4 naive, three CD4 memory, two CD8 naive and one CD8 memory.

TCRdb's table, derived via immunoSEQ multiplex PCR, lists solely in-frame clones and lacks some. The sample lists hundreds of thousands of clones; about 95% were seen once. Naive-designated CD8 cells lacked CD45RO, were positively enriched for CCR7, and omitted terminally differentiated effector memory CD45RA+ cells. Study results and limitations: Expectations were that clonotype sharing among donors would be affected by sequencing depth.

Sequenced input: naive CD8+ T cells sorted from blood. The clonotype comes from a woman aged 25 to 39 in good health. V and J are TRBV5-1 and TRBJ2-6; 9 bases fit TRBD2. The CDR3 nucleotides read TGCGCCAGCAGCTTGGCCCCTAGCGGGGCCCCTAGCTCTGGGGCCAACGTCCTGACTTTC. Residues: CASSLAPSGAPSSGANVLTF.